The 32 T cell receptor beta chains below were found in one sample sequenced in a study of OX40 agonist ivuxolimab in advanced cancers. The method was the immunoSEQ multiplex PCR assay. The immuneACCESS repertoire file appears here via TCRdb, limited to in-frame rearrangements. These files lack a portion of the clones; in checked studies, under half of the deficit traces to unresolved V genes, and the cause of the others is not known. The table for this sample lists tens of thousands of clones; about 86% of them were counted only once. The ten largest clones add up to 2% to 2.5% of the sample. The material was CD4+ or CD8+ T cells sorted from blood, obtained in a trial of the OX40 agonist ivuxolimab. The receptors here all came from an adult with an advanced solid tumor such as melanoma, head and neck, liver or kidney cancer.

With regard to this clone: Compared with germline, one end of the junction differs, possibly owing to a read error. This chain links TRBV7-7 with TRBJ2-3; 12 bases fit TRBD2. CDR3 length: 17 amino acids. Per the germline V gene, CDR1 is SSHAT and CDR2 is FNYEAQ (reference sequence). The CDR3 region is CASSPTSGRTFLGTQYF. CDR3 sequence (DNA): TGTGCTAGCAGCCCGACTAGCGGGAGAACCTTTTTGGGTACGCAGTATTTT. Full variable domain (remainder filled in from reference TRBV7-7 and TRBJ2-3): GAGVSQSPRYKVTKRGQDVTLRCDPISSHATLYWYQQALGQGPEFLTYFNYEAQPDKSGLPSDRFSAERPEGSISTLTIQRTEQRDSAMYRCASSPTSGRTFLGTQYFGPGTRLTVL.

Only one count was recorded for this clone. The V gene is TRBV6-5, the J gene TRBJ1-2; D unresolved. V was clipped by 0 bases and J by 6 bases, with 8 bases between them. Germline-derived CDR1 and CDR2 are MNHEY and SVGAGI. The CDR3 is 13 amino acids. The CDR3: CASSYSAQDGYTF. The CDR3 nucleotides are TGTGCCAGCAGTTACTCGGCTCAGGATGGCTACACCTTC.

The CDR3 bases are TGTGCCAGTAGTATGCCAATACGTTTCACAGGGAGGTCCTCCACAGATACGCAGTATTTT. As protein: CASSMPIRFTGRSSTDTQYF. The chain couples TRBV19 to TRBJ2-3; D tentatively fits TRBD1 or TRBD2 (6 bases each). Between the trimmed V and J ends, which lost 3 bases and 2 bases, there was a span of 27 bases. Germline CDR1 reads LNHDA; CDR2 reads SQIVND (reference sequence). The CDR3 covers 20 residues.

The chain combines TRBV7-2 with TRBJ1-5; tentatively, D is TRBD1 (5 bases). The CDR3 totals 14 residues. V was cut by 2 bases and J by 6 bases, with 11 bases left in between. The germline CDR1 and CDR2 sequences are SGHTA and FQGNSA. DNA for the CDR3: TGTGCCAGCAGCTTAATGACAGACTTTCAGCCCCAGCATTTT. The encoded protein is CASSLMTDFQPQHF.

This chain joins TRBV6-5 and TRBJ2-7; a weak D match, TRBD1 (5 bases). Germline V gives CDR1 MNHEY, CDR2 SVGAGI. V was cut by 0 bases and J by 3 bases, with 12 bases left in between. The CDR3 has 15 residues. The CDR3 sequence is CASSYSGRGNYEQYF. CDR3 in DNA: TGTGCCAGCAGTTACTCAGGAAGGGGAAACTACGAGCAGTACTTC.

This sequence joins TRBV19 and TRBJ2-1, with D uncertain. Trimming took off 7 bases at V and 0 bases at J, with 16 bases between the two ends. The germline V gene encodes CDR1 LNHDA and CDR2 SQIVND (reference sequence). This CDR3 has 16 residues. The CDR3 region is CASKKAATGSYNEQFF. The CDR3 bases are TGTGCCAGTAAAAAGGCGGCTACCGGCTCCTACAATGAGCAGTTCTTC.

This rearrangement joins TRBV30 to TRBJ2-6; TRBD1 aligns across 10 bases. Trimming took 4 bases from V and 0 from J; bases not matched to a gene: 3. Germline CDR1 is GTSNPN and CDR2 is SVGIG (reference sequence). This CDR3 has 16 amino acids. CDR3 DNA: TGTGCCTGGAAGGACAGGGGGGGCTCTGGGGCCAACGTCCTGACTTTC. Protein sequence: CAWKDRGGSGANVLTF.

Comment on this clone: At one of its ends the junction is not consistent with the germline gene, which may arise from a read error. The gene calls are TRBV7-7 and TRBJ2-1; 10 bases align to TRBD2. There are 15 residues in the CDR3. Germline loops: CDR1 SSHAT, CDR2 FNYEAQ (reference sequence). CDR3 coding DNA: TGTGCTAGCAGCCCTACCGTAGCGGGAGGCCGTGAGCAGTTCTTC. Translating it yields CASSPTVAGGREQFF. The full variable domain, in which reference TRBV7-7 and TRBJ2-1 provide the parts outside the CDR3, is GAGVSQSPRYKVTKRGQDVTLRCDPISSHATLYWYQQALGQGPEFLTYFNYEAQPDKSGLPSDRFSAERPEGSISTLTIQRTEQRDSAMYRCASSPTVAGGREQFFGPGTRLTVL.

This clone occurred a few times. The rearrangement links TRBV6-5 to TRBJ1-1; perhaps TRBD1 as D (6 bases). Trimming left V 5 bases short and J 0 bases short, with 13 bases between. This CDR3 is built from 15 residues. CDR1 is MNHEY and CDR2 is SVGAGI in the germline V gene. The CDR3 protein is CASSTYRDMNTEAFF. The CDR3, as DNA: TGTGCCAGCAGTACCTACAGGGACATGAACACTGAAGCTTTCTTT.

The chain employs TRBV1 and TRBJ2-7; the table assigns TRBD2, which was not confirmed against the DNA. TRBV1 constitutes a pseudogene. The CDR3 covers 15 residues. The chain's CDR3 is CTSSQALAGTYEQYF. The CDR3, as DNA: TGCACCAGCAGCCAGGCTCTAGCGGGGACCTACGAGCAGTACTTC.

The rearrangement uses TRBV29-1 and TRBJ2-1; D gene ambiguous. The CDR3 loop spans 13 amino acids. V lost 7 bases to trimming and J lost 2 bases, with 12 bases between them. Germline lookup yields CDR1 SQVTM and CDR2 ANQGSEA. The CDR3 is CSAGRKTYNEQFF. For the CDR3, the DNA is TGCAGCGCAGGACGGAAAACCTACAATGAGCAGTTCTTC.

The V and J genes are TRBV4-1 and TRBJ2-1, with D possibly matching TRBD1 (5 bases). This CDR3 region has 15 residues. Germline CDR1 reads MGHRA; CDR2 reads YSYEKL. Trimming shortened V by 0 bases and J by 6 bases, and 12 bases separated the two germline ends. For the CDR3, the DNA is TGCGCCAGCAGCCAAGATAGGGGCAGCCTCAATGAGCAGTTCTTC. This codes for CASSQDRGSLNEQFF.

The CDR3 protein is CASSSRGRLRGYTF. As DNA, the CDR3 is TGTGCCAGCAGCTCTAGGGGGCGCCTGAGAGGCTACACCTTC. The rearrangement uses TRBV7-9 and TRBJ1-2, with 7 bases that match TRBD1. This CDR3 spans 14 amino acids. Germline CDR1 is SEHNR and CDR2 is FQNEAQ (reference sequence). V lost 4 bases, J lost 8 bases, and 10 bases stayed unmatched.

This clone was counted between two and nine times. This sequence joins TRBV7-2 and TRBJ2-5; 12 bases line up with TRBD2. V shed 2 bases, J shed 5 bases, and the junction held 9 bases outside the gene matches. The CDR3 runs 17 residues. The germline V gene encodes CDR1 SGHTA and CDR2 FQGNSA. Written as DNA, the CDR3 is TGTGCCAGCAGCTTAAGGTCACTAGCGGGAGGAAGGGAGACCCAGTACTTC. It codes for CASSLRSLAGGRETQYF.

The rearrangement uses TRBV7-9 and TRBJ1-5; D possibly corresponds to TRBD1 (5 bases). CDR3 length: 16 amino acids. The germline V gene encodes CDR1 SEHNR and CDR2 FQNEAQ (reference sequence). V dropped 3 bases and J dropped 3 bases, with 15 bases sitting between them. In DNA, the CDR3 is TGTGCCAGCAGCTTTGGGGGTAGAGGGTTCAATCAGCCCCAGCATTTT. Translating it yields CASSFGGRGFNQPQHF.

This chain joins TRBV29-1 and TRBJ1-2; 9 bases are a match to TRBD1. Germline V gives CDR1 SQVTM, CDR2 ANQGSEA. The length of the CDR3 is 18 residues. After removal of 1 base from V and 6 bases from J, the junction contained 18 bases not matched to a gene. For the CDR3, the DNA is TGCAGCGTTGAAGCTGAAACAGGGGGCGTAAAGAGGCCTAATGGCTACACCTTC. It is translated as CSVEAETGGVKRPNGYTF.

The rearrangement links TRBV9 to TRBJ1-2, with D uncertain. The germline V gene has CDR1 SGDLS and CDR2 YYNGEE. The CDR3 is 13 residues long. V dropped 2 bases and J dropped 4 bases, with 9 bases sitting between them. CDR3 in DNA: TGTGCCAGCAGCGTGGACGACGGCTATGGCTACACCTTC. This gives the protein CASSVDDGYGYTF.

The V and J genes are TRBV7-3 and TRBJ2-6; possibly TRBD2 for D (5 bases). CDR1 SGHTA and CDR2 FQGTGA come from the germline V gene. Trimming removed 1 base from V and 2 bases from J, with 9 bases in between. CDR3 size: 16 residues. As DNA, the CDR3 is TGTGCCAGCAGCTTAAATCCCGGGGCTGGGGCCAACGTCCTGACTTTC. Translating gives CASSLNPGAGANVLTF.

The chain joins TRBV29-1 to TRBJ1-2; 10 positions agree with TRBD1. The germline CDR1 and CDR2 sequences are SQVTM and ANQGSEA. This CDR3 contains 13 residues. V lost 7 bases to trimming and J lost 4 bases; unmatched junction nucleotides: 6. The CDR3 sequence: CSGGQGQVYGYTF. In DNA form, the CDR3 reads TGCAGCGGGGGACAGGGGCAGGTCTATGGCTACACCTTC.

This chain uses TRBV11-3 with TRBJ2-2, with TRBD2 matching over 11 bases. The V gene's germline CDR1 is SGHNT and CDR2 YENEEA. Trimming at V came to 4 bases and at J to 3 bases, leaving 4 bases not matched to a gene. The length of the CDR3 is 16 residues. The CDR3 DNA reads as TGTGCCAGCAGCTCCTTAGCGGGGGGGGACACCGGGGAGCTGTTTTTT. This translates into CASSSLAGGDTGELFF.

The V and J genes are TRBV19 and TRBJ1-5; 7 nucleotides align to TRBD1. The CDR3 runs to 14 residues. Germline V gives CDR1 LNHDA, CDR2 SQIVND (reference sequence). V was clipped by 6 bases and J by 6 bases; unmatched bases: 8. This chain's CDR3 is CASSNRGPTQPQHF. The CDR3 region has the DNA TGTGCCAGTAGCAATAGGGGGCCGACTCAGCCCCAGCATTTT.

CDR3: CASTSRTEGYGYTF. CDR3 nucleotides: TGCGCCAGCACCTCGAGGACGGAAGGCTATGGCTACACCTTC. This rearrangement joins TRBV5-1 to TRBJ1-2, with D uncertain. Trimming removed 6 bases at V and 4 bases at J, with 16 bases between. From germline, CDR1 is SGHRS and CDR2 YFSETQ. The CDR3 runs to 14 residues. Supplemented by reference TRBV5-1 and TRBJ1-2, the full variable domain reads KAGVTQTPRYLIKTRGQQVTLSCSPISGHRSVSWYQQTPGQGLQFLFEYFSETQRNKGNFPGRFSGRQFSNSRSEMNVSTLELGDSALYLCASTSRTEGYGYTFGSGTRLTVV.

The genes are TRBV6-5 and TRBJ2-3; D unclear. The germline gives CDR1 MNHEY, CDR2 SVGAGI. V shed 2 bases and J shed 3 bases, with 6 bases lying between them. The CDR3 runs to 13 residues. CDR3 bases: TGTGCCAGCAGTTACGGTAGGACAGATACGCAGTATTTT. This translates into CASSYGRTDTQYF.

The chain combines TRBV19 with TRBJ1-5, with D perhaps matching TRBD1 (5 bases). This CDR3 is 14 amino acids long. Trimming shortened V by 3 bases and J by 4 bases, and 10 bases separated the two germline ends. Germline V lookup: CDR1 LNHDA, CDR2 SQIVND (reference sequence). This CDR3 reads CASSMGQQNQPQHF. CDR3 coding DNA: TGTGCCAGTAGTATGGGGCAGCAGAATCAGCCCCAGCATTTT. Using reference TRBV19 and TRBJ1-5 for the parts outside the CDR3, the full variable domain is DGGITQSPKYLFRKEGQNVTLSCEQNLNHDAMYWYRQDPGQGLRLIYYSQIVNDFQKGDIAEGYSVSREKKESFPLTVTSAQKNPTAFYLCASSMGQQNQPQHFGDGTRLSIL.

The chain has TRBV5-5 and TRBJ1-1; D is possibly TRBD1 (6 bases). The V gene lost 3 bases and the J gene lost 7 bases, with 25 bases spanning the gap. The CDR3 spans 17 residues. CDR1 is SGHKS, CDR2 YYEKEE, per germline (reference sequence). The DNA for the CDR3 is TGTGCCAGCAGCTCACCCACAGGGTCTGGAGCATATGGTGAAGCTTTCTTT. Translating it yields CASSSPTGSGAYGEAFF.

The chain has TRBV12-5 and TRBJ2-7; 11 nucleotides match TRBD1. The CDR3 loop spans 14 amino acids. Trimming at V came to 6 bases and at J to 4 bases, leaving 5 bases not matched to a gene. The germline V gene encodes CDR1 LGHNT and CDR2 FRNRAP. The CDR3 sequence: CASGRGQGAYEQYF. CDR3 bases: TGTGCTAGTGGCCGCGGACAGGGGGCTTACGAGCAGTACTTC.

V is TRBV9 and J is TRBJ1-1; no reliable D call. Looked up from germline, CDR1 is SGDLS and CDR2 is YYNGEE. This CDR3 has 14 residues. Trimming removed 3 bases at V and 3 bases at J, with 12 bases between. The CDR3 loop reads CASSAWTAHTEAFF. The CDR3 DNA is TGTGCCAGCAGCGCCTGGACGGCACACACTGAAGCTTTCTTT.

CDR3 in DNA: TGTGCCAGCAGCTTGGACAGGCAAGAGACCCAGTACTTC. Its translation is CASSLDRQETQYF. The chain links TRBV11-3 to TRBJ2-5; 7 nucleotides align to TRBD1. The ends lost 3 bases at V and 2 bases at J; junction bases unmatched: 0. CDR1 SGHNT and CDR2 YENEEA come from the germline V gene. This CDR3 has 13 residues. Based on the CDR3 plus reference TRBV11-3 and TRBJ2-5, the full variable domain is EAGVVQSPRYKIIEKKQPVAFWCNPISGHNTLYWYLQNLGQGPELLIRYENEEAVDDSQLPKDRFSAERLKGVDSTLKIQPAELGDSAVYLCASSLDRQETQYFGPGTRLLVL.

V gene TRBV6-5 combines with J gene TRBJ1-2; 10 bases fit TRBD1. CDR1 and CDR2 (germline): MNHEY, SVGAGI. The CDR3 spans 14 residues. With 6 bases clipped from V and 6 bases from J, the junction kept 7 bases outside the gene matches. CDR3 in DNA: TGTGCCAGCAGACCAGGACAGGGGGGAAATGGCTACACCTTC. As protein: CASRPGQGGNGYTF.

The chain employs TRBV7-2 and TRBJ1-1, with a possible D match to TRBD1 (6 bases). The CDR3 runs to 15 residues. Germline lookup yields CDR1 SGHTA and CDR2 FQGNSA. V lost 7 bases, J lost 4 bases, and 19 bases lay in between. CDR3 amino acids: CASMRWTARATEAFF. Here the CDR3 DNA reads TGTGCCAGCATGAGGTGGACAGCCCGTGCCACTGAAGCTTTCTTT.

The chain combines TRBV7-2 with TRBJ2-1, with D perhaps assigned TRBD1 or TRBD2 (5 bases each). The CDR3 has 15 residues. The germline V gene has CDR1 SGHTA and CDR2 FQGNSA. V was shortened by 1 base and J by 7 bases, with 14 bases between the two germline ends. CDR3 bases: TGTGCCAGCAGCTTAGGAGGGACGATTACGAATGAGCAGTTCTTC. This sequence encodes CASSLGGTITNEQFF.

CDR3 in DNA: TGTGCCAGCAGCCCAGACAATTCTAGGGGCACTGAAGCTTTCTTT. It codes for CASSPDNSRGTEAFF. This chain connects TRBV7-3 to TRBJ1-1, with D possibly matching TRBD1 (5 bases). CDR1 SGHTA and CDR2 FQGTGA come from the germline V gene. The V gene lost 5 bases and the J gene lost 4 bases, with 17 bases spanning the gap. The CDR3 is 15 amino acids.